This T cell receptor (beta chain) was recovered during a study of shared clonotypes between healthy human individuals. Whole-study results and caveats: Roughly 5% of naive CD4 clonotypes were common to a few donors.

Several immunoSEQ plates held equal portions of the genomic DNA taken from each subset. The data were produced by immunoSEQ multiplex PCR, yet TCRdb's version contains in-frame clones alone and is incomplete. The data hold about 680,000 clones, with around 90% observed a single time. CD8 cells classed as naive were CD45RO-negative and positively selected for CCR7, excluding terminally differentiated effector memory CD45RA+ cells. A word on this clone: Antigen: not known.

From germline, CDR1 is SEHNR and CDR2 FQNEAQ (reference sequence). Unmatched junction bases numbered 9, after V lost 5 bases and J lost 7 bases. This CDR3 has 15 residues. This chain links TRBV7-9 with TRBJ2-1; the match to TRBD2 covers 9 bases. The sequence was obtained from a man under 40 in good health. Input material: naive CD8+ T cells sorted from blood. The CDR3 sequence: CASSQAGGKTNEQFF. CDR3 DNA sequence: TGTGCCAGCAGCCAAGCGGGAGGAAAGACTAATGAGCAGTTCTTC. Complete variable domain (other parts from reference TRBV7-9 and TRBJ2-1): DTGVSQNPRHKITKRGQNVTFRCDPISEHNRLYWYRQTLGQGPEFLTYFQNEAQLEKSRLLSDRFSAERPKGSFSTLEIQRTEQGDSAMYLCASSQAGGKTNEQFFGPGTRLTVL.